Sequencing of this TCR beta chain was carried out in a study of shared clonotypes between healthy human individuals (dated by TCRdb to about 2020). A note on the overall study: Three men and a couple of women, aged 18 to 49 years, made up the cohort. For each donor, three plates each were used for CD4 naive and CD4 memory, two plates were used for CD8 naive, and one plate was used for CD8 memory. To estimate repertoire size and how much clonotypes are shared between individuals, the study performed deep sequencing of blood TCR repertoires from about five healthy adults. To increase sequencing depth and limit assay-specific biases, different laboratories used diverse techniques to prepare libraries and sequence TCR repertoires. Between about 0.85 and 9.5 billion PBMCs per donor were obtained by leukapheresis.

The full study reports these points: Estimated clonotype richness was generally larger for naive than for memory subsets. Compared with non-shared clonotypes, the clonotypes found in all four sorted-subset donors had higher generation probabilities. Pairwise subsampling led to the expectation that sequencing depth would affect the degree of clonotype sharing among donors. Only blood was sampled, and tissue TCR repertoires likely differ from those in blood. Roughly 5% of naive CD4, 3.5% of naive CD8, 2.3% of memory CD4, and about 0.4% of memory CD8 clonotypes were shared across four donors. Because the study included a small number of donors, the genetic and exposure-history diversity represented was limited. Even with the large sequencing depth, rarefaction of the sorted-subset datasets indicated that sequencing was incomplete.

About this clone: It lacks a known antigen. No much larger clone is present one base from it, and per-base qualities are unavailable.

The CDR3 contains 14 residues, cysteine and phenylalanine counted. CDR3 DNA is the only sequence kept; it has 42 bases, read in frame from the first base. V ends up 1 base short and J 5 bases short, with an unmatched junction base count of 2. CDR1 and CDR2 were assigned from the germline V gene as SGHRS and YFSETQ. CD8 naive samples were CD45RO-negative cells positively selected for CCR7, giving a CD45RA+CCR7+ population that excluded TemRA cells. The donors were healthy, HIV-negative adults with no recently reported acute infections or vaccinations. All donors were Caucasian adults living in Nashville, Tennessee, USA. Blood was collected by leukapheresis, and PBMCs were isolated by Ficoll-Histopaque density gradient centrifugation and then cryopreserved in liquid nitrogen vapor phase. Purity and quantity of every magnetically sorted T cell population were checked by analytical flow cytometry. Each sorted fraction had its genomic DNA isolated and then quantified by UV absorbance on a Nanodrop 2000c.

TCR CDR3 regions were amplified from genomic DNA by multiplex PCR using the deep immunoSEQ assay. For each cell subset, the extracted genomic DNA was distributed evenly across all wells of several immunoSEQ 96-well plates, and each plate served as one replicate. For sorted subsets, roughly 0.2 ug genomic DNA, equal to 25,000 to 35,000 T cell genomes, was loaded into each replicate PCR. Purified libraries were measured with a Qubit 3.0 fluorometer, size-checked on a Bioanalyzer 2100, and measured again with the KAPA Library Quantification kit. A separate single-read 150-cycle Illumina NextSeq 550 flow cell was used to sequence each immunoSEQ 96-well plate. The published analysis was carried out like this. Because only junctional sequences without quality scores were contained in the immunoSEQ output, filtering matching that applied to full-length reads could not be performed. Sequences were annotated with PyIR, a Python wrapper for IgBLAST v1.9, using IMGT germline references to assign V/J genes and CDR3. Reads were filtered out if the reads had weak V/J assignments (E-value above 1e-6), no CDR3, stop codons, out-of-frame junctions, or ambiguous translated residues. V3J clonotypes were defined as sequences sharing an identical inferred V gene, J gene, and CDR3 amino acid sequence. Percentage overlap between repertoires was computed as shared unique clonotypes divided by the size of the smaller repertoire. Richness of each repertoire was evaluated using RTK rarefaction, the Chao1 estimator, and Recon v2.1 estimates of unobserved clonotypes. For all TCRbeta clonotypes obtained by the gDNA method from a handful of donors, generation probabilities were computed with OLGA. TCRdb holds this immuneACCESS table with in-frame rearrangements only. Some clones are missing; in checked studies, unresolved V genes explain under half, and the rest has no known cause. That table furnishes V, J and clone size, whereas the DNA furnished D and trimming. The sample data list 1.5 million to 2.5 million clones, and roughly 94% of these were observed just once. The top ten hold roughly 1% of the sample.

The V and J segments used are TRBV5-1 and TRBJ2-7; 11 bases in the junction line up with TRBD2. Input material: naive CD8+ T cells sorted from blood. Per the publication, the cell subset or site label means: CD45RA+CCR7+. This TCR derives from a man between 18 and 35 years old in good health. The nucleotides read TGCGCCAGCAGCTTGATTAGCGGGGGGGACGAGCAGTACTTC. Protein translation: CASSLISGGDEQYF.